This T cell receptor beta chain was recovered during a study of blood T cell repertoires in COVID-19 (dated by TCRdb to the early 2020s). Study-level background: Samples from collaborators originated in the United States, Italy and Spain and spanned both the acute and convalescent phases of COVID-19. The material from the prospective study consisted of cDNA or gDNA derived from T cells, B-cell-depleted T cells, or PBMCs. Deeply sampled blood TCRbeta repertoires from subjects exposed to, actively infected with, or recovered from COVID-19 were included in the dataset. The repertoires were released in a freely available public database meant as a resource for research on the immune response to SARS-CoV-2. Samples came from the ongoing ImmuneRACE study (first 160 participants) plus 1,254 subjects from 6 global collaborators. The sample metadata nearly always contained a de-identified subject ID, COVID-19 status, age in years and sex. Where HLA class I and class II types were available, the types were taken from metadata supplied by the sample provider, not from assay-based typing. Overall study results and their limits: How much clinical and demographic metadata was included differed by source and by participant, and the metadata was provided uncurated.

Its CDR3 holds 17 amino acids, cysteine through phenylalanine. Only CDR3 DNA remains: 51 bases, in frame from the first base. V is trimmed back by 3 bases and J by 2 bases, and the junction contains 12 bases that no gene match accounts for. Whole blood was collected in K2EDTA tubes by collaborating institutions according to the institutions' own protocols. For TCRbeta analysis, collaborators shipped samples as frozen whole blood, isolated PBMCs, or DNA extracted from either of those sample types. Note on this clone: This clone's antigen is unknown. No base qualities exist here, and no much larger clone lies one base off it.

TCRbeta CDR3 regions were amplified from genomic DNA by means of the immunoSEQ Assay, a bias-controlled multiplex PCR. On the authors' methods: The number of nucleated cells in each sample was estimated from the amplification of reference gene primers within the assay. To quantify the absolute abundance of each unique TCRbeta CDR3 rearrangement, sequence reads were collapsed and filtered. For each sample, productive Simpson clonality was calculated as the square root of Simpson's diversity index over productive rearrangements. The table was pulled from immuneACCESS by TCRdb, which kept in-frame rearrangements only. Such tables lose some clones; where checked, under half of the loss comes from unresolved V genes, and the rest has no known cause. V, J and clone size are taken as reported in that table, and D and trimming were inferred from the DNA itself. The sample table contains roughly 200,000 clones; only one count was recorded for around 80% of them. The biggest ten clones account for 2.5% to 3% of the sample.

The sample taken for sequencing was peripheral blood. The source is a woman older than 75 with active or convalescent COVID-19. The receptor chain draws on TRBV23-1 and TRBJ2-5; the central 7 bases match TRBD2. TRBV23-1 is assigned to the ORF class and has an uncertain function. The CDR3 reads as follows: CASSHSSGRSGQETQYF. At the DNA level, the sequence is TGCGCCAGCAGTCACTCTTCCGGGAGGTCAGGACAAGAGACCCAGTACTTC.